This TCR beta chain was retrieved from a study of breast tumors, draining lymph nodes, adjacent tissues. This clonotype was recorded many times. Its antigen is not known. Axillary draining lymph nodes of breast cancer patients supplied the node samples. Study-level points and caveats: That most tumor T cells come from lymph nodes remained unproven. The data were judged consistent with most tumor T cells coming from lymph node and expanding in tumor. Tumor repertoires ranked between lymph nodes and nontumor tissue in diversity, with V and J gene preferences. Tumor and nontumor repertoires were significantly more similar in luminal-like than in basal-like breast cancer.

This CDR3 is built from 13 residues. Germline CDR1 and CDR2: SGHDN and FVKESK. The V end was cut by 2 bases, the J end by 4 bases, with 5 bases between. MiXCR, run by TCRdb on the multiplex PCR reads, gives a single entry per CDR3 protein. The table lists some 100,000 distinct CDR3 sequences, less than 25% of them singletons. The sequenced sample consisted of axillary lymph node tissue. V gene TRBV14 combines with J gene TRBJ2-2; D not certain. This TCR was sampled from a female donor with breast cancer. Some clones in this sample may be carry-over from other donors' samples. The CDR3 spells CASSQSRTGELFF. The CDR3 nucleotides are TGTGCCAGCAGCCAAAGCCGCACCGGGGAGCTGTTTTTT.